This T cell receptor (beta chain) was sequenced for a study of cytomegalovirus exposure and HLA in healthy donors. The CDR3 has 13 amino acids. Germline V gene sequence: CDR1 SGHRS, CDR2 YFSETQ. PCR was performed using 60 Vbeta and 13 Jbeta primers. Clones were sequenced by immunoSEQ multiplex PCR, and TCRdb holds only the in-frame ones, with some missing. In the table there are under 200,000 clones, around 77% of which are singletons. A few counts support this clone. Its specificity is unknown. General study findings and limits: Rarity marked most TCR sequences, yet some public TCRs occurred in many donors. An assumption of roughly uniform sequencing depth across donors underlay the presence/absence analyses. Earlier analysis found most TCR beta V segments productive about 90% or about 30% of the time. Overall, about 160 TCR beta chains were annotated as cytomegalovirus-associated.

The sequence was obtained from a female donor in good health and CMV-seronegative. Sequenced: PBMCs. The gene calls are TRBV5-1 and TRBJ2-5; 7 bases are a match to TRBD2. The J call may not be correct, given that the DNA end is closer to TRBJ2-7. Written as DNA, the CDR3 is TGCGCCAGCAGCTTCGCGGGGGAGGACGAGCAGTACTTC. Protein product: CASSFAGEDEQYF.